Below are 29 T cell receptor beta chains sequenced from a single sample in a study of siplizumab effects on memory and regulatory T cells. The assay was immunoSEQ multiplex PCR, and TCRdb's table has in-frame clones only and misses some. This sample carries around 68,000 clones, approximately 88% of them seen once, and the ten largest clones take around 1.6%. Sequencing was performed on Tregs sorted from blood. Source of these receptors: a human donor in good health.

The CDR3 region is CASRGQPSSYEQYF. CDR3 coding DNA: TGTGCCAGCAGGGGACAGCCTAGCTCCTACGAGCAGTACTTC. V is TRBV6-1 and J is TRBJ2-7; 7 bases agree with TRBD1. CDR3 length: 14 residues. Per the germline V gene, CDR1 is MNHNS and CDR2 is SASEGT. V dropped 6 bases and J dropped 0; count of bases not matched to a gene: 5.

The V and J genes are TRBV5-6 and TRBJ1-1, with D possibly TRBD1 on 5 matching bases. Per germline, CDR1 SGHDT and CDR2 YYEEEE. CDR3 length: 15 amino acids. V was cut by 6 bases and J by 3 bases, with 18 bases left in between. For the CDR3, the DNA is TGTGCCAGCATAAATAACGGGGGATCGGACACTGAAGCTTTCTTT. Amino acid sequence: CASINNGGSDTEAFF.

DNA of the CDR3: TGTGCCAGCAGCCGCAGTACAGGGGATACGTACGAGCAGTACTTC. Translated: CASSRSTGDTYEQYF. The chain combines TRBV4-2 with TRBJ2-7; 7 nucleotides agree with TRBD1. V dropped 4 bases and J dropped 4; count of bases not matched to a gene: 10. This CDR3 comprises 15 residues. The germline V gene has CDR1 LGHNA and CDR2 YNFKEQ.

This chain uses TRBV19 with TRBJ1-2; possible D gene TRBD1, 6 bases. Trimming left V 3 bases short and J 1 base short, with 9 bases between. CDR1 and CDR2 from the germline V gene are LNHDA and SQIVND (reference sequence). This CDR3 region has 14 residues. Here the CDR3 reads CASSIGRGNYGYTF. In nucleotides, the CDR3 is TGTGCCAGTAGTATCGGCAGGGGTAACTATGGCTACACCTTC.

The chain recombines TRBV10-3 with TRBJ1-2; TRBD1 is a possible D gene (6 bases). Trimming took off 4 bases at V and 4 bases at J, with 13 bases between the two ends. Germline V gives CDR1 ENHRY, CDR2 SYGVKD. This CDR3 is 14 amino acids long. CDR3 nucleotide sequence: TGTGCCATCAGTGGGACAGCTGGGGGCTATGGCTACACCTTC. This sequence encodes CAISGTAGGYGYTF.

This clone has just one count. This sequence joins TRBV6-6 and TRBJ1-4, with 8 positions matching TRBD1. The V gene's germline CDR1 is MNHNY and CDR2 SVGAGI (reference sequence). This CDR3 region has 14 residues. The trim removed 6 bases at V and 5 bases at J, leaving 5 bases unmatched. CDR3 protein: CASSHGTGNEKLFF. In DNA, the CDR3 is TGTGCCAGCAGCCACGGGACAGGAAATGAAAAACTGTTTTTT.

J is TRBJ1-1 and V is TRBV28; D is unresolved. Germline CDR1 and CDR2: MDHEN and SYDVKM. The CDR3 contains 12 residues. V was pared by 6 bases and J by 10 bases, with 15 bases between. The CDR3 sequence is CASSPARFRAFF. CDR3 bases: TGTGCCAGCAGCCCCGCCCGGTTTCGAGCTTTCTTT.

This chain uses TRBV5-1 with TRBJ2-1, with 7 bases that match TRBD2. CDR1 is SGHRS, CDR2 YFSETQ, per germline. The CDR3 covers 15 residues. Losses at the gene ends were 2 bases for V and 8 bases for J; bases not matched to a gene: 10. The chain's CDR3 is CASSFGLAERDEQFF. The CDR3 coding sequence is TGCGCCAGCAGCTTCGGGCTAGCGGAGAGGGATGAGCAGTTCTTC.

This rearrangement joins TRBV5-1 to TRBJ2-3; 9 bases are shared with TRBD2. Germline assignment: CDR1 SGHRS and CDR2 YFSETQ. The CDR3 consists of 15 residues. Losses at the gene ends were 2 bases for V and 1 base for J; bases not matched to a gene: 2. CDR3: CASSFRLAGTDTQYF. The DNA of the CDR3 is TGCGCCAGCAGCTTCCGACTAGCGGGCACAGATACGCAGTATTTT. Combining the CDR3 with reference TRBV5-1 and TRBJ2-3 gives the whole variable domain KAGVTQTPRYLIKTRGQQVTLSCSPISGHRSVSWYQQTPGQGLQFLFEYFSETQRNKGNFPGRFSGRQFSNSRSEMNVSTLELGDSALYLCASSFRLAGTDTQYFGPGTRLTVL.

This clone came up once. V is TRBV25-1 and J is TRBJ2-2; possibly TRBD2 for D (5 bases). The CDR3 totals 16 residues. V dropped 5 bases and J dropped 4 bases, with 17 bases sitting between them. The germline V gene encodes CDR1 MGHDK and CDR2 SYGVNS. This CDR3 reads CASSPMRGKGTGELFF. In DNA form, the CDR3 reads TGTGCCAGCAGTCCGATGCGAGGGAAGGGCACCGGGGAGCTGTTTTTT. Together with reference TRBV25-1 and TRBJ2-2, the CDR3 gives the full variable domain: EADIYQTPRYLVIGTGKKITLECSQTMGHDKMYWYQQDPGMELHLIHYSYGVNSTEKGDLSSESTVSRIRTEHFPLTLESARPSHTSQYLCASSPMRGKGTGELFFGEGSRLTVL.

This clone was seen only a few times. The rearrangement uses TRBV18 and TRBJ2-1; 12 bases are a match to TRBD2. The V gene's germline CDR1 is KGHSH and CDR2 LQKENI. CDR3 length: 16 amino acids. V lost 0 bases and J lost 7; bases outside the gene matches: 4. The CDR3 reads CASSPPLAGGQNEQFF. CDR3 DNA: TGTGCCAGCTCACCACCGCTAGCGGGAGGGCAAAATGAGCAGTTCTTC.

The chain employs TRBV5-4 and TRBJ2-2; D may be TRBD1 (5 bases). Trimming stripped 2 bases from V and 7 bases from J, with 12 bases between. Germline-derived CDR1 and CDR2 are SGHNT and YYREEE (reference sequence). The CDR3 consists of 14 residues. Written as DNA, the CDR3 is TGTGCCAGCAGCTTAAGCAGGGAAATCGGGGAGCTGTTTTTT. It codes for CASSLSREIGELFF.

This clone was detected only once. The chain is built from TRBV5-1 and TRBJ2-6; no definite D call. The CDR3 consists of 16 residues. The V and J ends lost 0 bases and 0 bases respectively, with 7 bases between them. Germline assignment: CDR1 SGHRS and CDR2 YFSETQ. CDR3: CASSLGGLSGANVLTF. The CDR3 DNA is TGCGCCAGCAGCTTGGGTGGCCTCTCTGGGGCCAACGTCCTGACTTTC.

J is TRBJ2-5 and V is TRBV29-1, with 8 bases aligning to TRBD2. V lost 2 bases to trimming and J lost 5 bases; unmatched junction nucleotides: 10. Germline V gene lookup returns CDR1 SQVTM and CDR2 ANQGSEA. CDR3 length: 15 residues. The CDR3 protein is CSVEPPGRARETQYF. CDR3 nucleotides: TGCAGCGTTGAACCCCCCGGGAGGGCCAGGGAGACCCAGTACTTC.

V gene TRBV28 combines with J gene TRBJ2-3; perhaps D is TRBD1 or TRBD2 (5 bases each). The V end lost 6 bases, the J end lost 2 bases, and 15 bases lay between the germline ends. Germline CDR1 MDHEN, CDR2 SYDVKM. The CDR3 length is 15 residues. CDR3 sequence reads: CASRETGTPTDTQYF. As DNA, the CDR3 is TGTGCCAGCAGGGAGACCGGGACCCCCACAGATACGCAGTATTTT.

The chain employs TRBV6-1 and TRBJ2-7; D not certain. The CDR3 spans 13 residues. Germline V gene data show CDR1 as MNHNS and CDR2 as SASEGT. V shed 10 bases and J shed 0 bases, with 13 bases lying between them. The CDR3 nucleotides read TGTGCCATTAAGGGTCCCCTCTCCTACGAGCAGTACTTC. Translation gives CAIKGPLSYEQYF.

The chain links TRBV5-1 to TRBJ2-7, with D tentatively TRBD1 (5 bases). Germline V gene sequence: CDR1 SGHRS, CDR2 YFSETQ. The CDR3 is made up of 14 amino acids. V lost 4 bases and J lost 5, with 16 bases in between. The CDR3 region is CASSPRVRRDEQYF. For the CDR3, the DNA is TGCGCCAGCAGCCCCAGGGTCAGACGCGACGAGCAGTACTTC.

This clone has only one observation. V usage is TRBV9 and J usage is TRBJ2-1; 8 bases map to TRBD1. The junction had 11 bases not matched to a gene; V was cut back by 3 bases and J by 3 bases. CDR1 SGDLS and CDR2 YYNGEE come from the germline V gene. CDR3 length: 17 residues. The CDR3 nucleotides are TGTGCCAGCAGCGGCTCGCCGACAGGGGAAAACTACAATGAGCAGTTCTTC. Residues: CASSGSPTGENYNEQFF.

This clone has a single count. The chain has TRBV28 and TRBJ2-3; the D gene is possibly TRBD2 (6 bases). This CDR3 is built from 15 residues. The germline gives CDR1 MDHEN, CDR2 SYDVKM. Trimming shortened V by 2 bases and J by 0 bases, and 9 bases separated the two germline ends. CDR3 protein: CASSLAGMSTDTQYF. The CDR3 DNA is TGTGCCAGCAGTTTAGCGGGGATGAGCACAGATACGCAGTATTTT.

This clone was counted only a few times. The chain recombines TRBV7-9 with TRBJ1-4, with a possible D match to TRBD1 (6 bases). CDR3 length: 15 residues. Germline V CDR1 and CDR2: SEHNR, FQNEAQ (reference sequence). Trimming took 5 bases from V and 8 from J, leaving 18 bases between them. Here the CDR3 reads CASSPRTAKNEKLFF. The CDR3 bases are TGTGCCAGCAGCCCCCGGACAGCCAAAAACGAAAAACTGTTTTTT.

The V call is TRBV5-4, the J call TRBJ2-7; tentatively, D is TRBD1 (5 bases). The length of the CDR3 is 12 residues. Trimming pared 3 bases from V and 3 bases from J, leaving 7 bases between. Germline values: CDR1 SGHNT, CDR2 YYREEE (reference sequence). CDR3 region: CASSYRSYEQYF. The CDR3 DNA reads TGTGCCAGCAGCTACAGGAGCTACGAGCAGTACTTC. Full variable domain (missing parts from reference TRBV5-4 and TRBJ2-7): ETGVTQSPTHLIKTRGQQVTLRCSSQSGHNTVSWYQQALGQGPQFIFQYYREEENGRGNFPPRFSGLQFPNYSSELNVNALELDDSALYLCASSYRSYEQYFGPGTRLTVT.

The V and J genes are TRBV28 and TRBJ2-1, with 10 bases fitting TRBD1. Germline trimming cut 4 bases from V and 0 bases from J; bases unmatched to any gene: 18. Germline lookup yields CDR1 MDHEN and CDR2 SYDVKM. This CDR3 has 21 amino acids. Here the CDR3 reads CASSSYGSWDRGKSSYNEQFF. Written as DNA, the CDR3 is TGTGCCAGCAGTTCATATGGATCATGGGACAGGGGAAAAAGCTCCTACAATGAGCAGTTCTTC.

The V call is TRBV18, the J call TRBJ1-5; D is uncertain. Per the germline V gene, CDR1 is KGHSH and CDR2 is LQKENI. CDR3 size: 13 residues. Trimming pared 2 bases from V and 2 bases from J, leaving 4 bases between. The CDR3 loop reads CASSPGGNQPQHF. DNA of the CDR3: TGTGCCAGCTCACCAGGGGGCAATCAGCCCCAGCATTTT.

The chain carries TRBV19 and TRBJ1-5; D call uncertain. This CDR3 is built from 15 residues. The germline V and J ends were trimmed by 9 bases and 1 base, with 16 bases remaining between them. Per germline, CDR1 LNHDA and CDR2 SQIVND (reference sequence). The chain's CDR3 is CASSPLLDSNQPQHF. DNA of the CDR3: TGTGCCAGCTCCCCCCTTTTGGACAGCAATCAGCCCCAGCATTTT.

The chain links TRBV5-6 to TRBJ2-3, with D possibly matching TRBD1 (6 bases). Trimming stripped 4 bases from V and 6 bases from J, with 15 bases between. CDR1 is SGHDT and CDR2 is YYEEEE in the germline V gene. The CDR3 consists of 14 residues. The DNA of the CDR3 is TGTGCCAGCAGCCTTCTCACGAGGGGGGATACGCAGTATTTT. It is translated as CASSLLTRGDTQYF.

This clone was counted a few times. The chain employs TRBV29-1 and TRBJ1-2, with a possible D match to TRBD1 (5 bases). This CDR3 region has 11 residues. CDR1 is SQVTM and CDR2 is ANQGSEA in the germline V gene. The ends were cut back, 4 bases at V and 2 bases at J, with 5 bases in the middle. This CDR3 reads CSVAGNYGYTF. DNA for the CDR3: TGCAGCGTTGCAGGGAACTATGGCTACACCTTC.

The chain has TRBV6-1 and TRBJ2-7, with D possibly matching TRBD1 (5 bases). The germline V and J ends were trimmed by 5 bases and 4 bases, with 9 bases remaining between them. The CDR3 consists of 12 residues. Germline V gene sequence: CDR1 MNHNS, CDR2 SASEGT. Here the CDR3 reads CASSPPGYEQYF. The CDR3 nucleotides are TGTGCCAGCAGTCCCCCAGGGTACGAGCAGTACTTC.

The chain carries TRBV2 and TRBJ1-3; possibly TRBD1 for D (6 bases). The CDR3 is 16 residues long. V shed 6 bases and J shed 4 bases, with 19 bases lying between them. CDR1 and CDR2 (germline): SNHLY, FYNNEI. CDR3 residues: CASRVTGIKSGNTIYF. DNA for the CDR3: TGTGCCAGCAGGGTTACAGGGATAAAATCGGGAAACACCATATATTTT.

This sequence joins TRBV5-4 and TRBJ2-7, with D unclear. The CDR3 sequence is 12 residues long. The germline V and J ends were trimmed by 0 bases and 6 bases, with 7 bases remaining between them. Germline lookup yields CDR1 SGHNT and CDR2 YYREEE (reference sequence). The chain's CDR3 is CASSLDNREQYF. DNA for the CDR3: TGTGCCAGCAGCTTGGACAATCGCGAGCAGTACTTC. The entire variable domain, with the rest obtained from reference TRBV5-4 and TRBJ2-7, is as follows: ETGVTQSPTHLIKTRGQQVTLRCSSQSGHNTVSWYQQALGQGPQFIFQYYREEENGRGNFPPRFSGLQFPNYSSELNVNALELDDSALYLCASSLDNREQYFGPGTRLTVT.